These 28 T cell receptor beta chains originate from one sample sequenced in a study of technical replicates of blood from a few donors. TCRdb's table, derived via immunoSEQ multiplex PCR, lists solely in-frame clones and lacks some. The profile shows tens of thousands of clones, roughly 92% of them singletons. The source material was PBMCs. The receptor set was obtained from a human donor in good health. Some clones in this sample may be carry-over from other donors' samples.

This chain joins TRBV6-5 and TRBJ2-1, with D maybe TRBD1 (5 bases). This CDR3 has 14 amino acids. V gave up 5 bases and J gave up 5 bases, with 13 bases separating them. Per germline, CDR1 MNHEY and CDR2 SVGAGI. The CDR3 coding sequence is TGTGCCAGCAGTACACGTGACAGAAACAATGAGCAGTTCTTC. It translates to CASSTRDRNNEQFF.

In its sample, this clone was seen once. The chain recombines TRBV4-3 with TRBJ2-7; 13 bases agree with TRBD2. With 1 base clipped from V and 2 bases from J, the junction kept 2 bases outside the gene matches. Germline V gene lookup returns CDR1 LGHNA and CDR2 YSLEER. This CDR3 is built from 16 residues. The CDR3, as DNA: TGCGCCAGCAGCCAAGGACTAGCGGGAGGACCCTACGAGCAGTACTTC. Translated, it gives CASSQGLAGGPYEQYF.

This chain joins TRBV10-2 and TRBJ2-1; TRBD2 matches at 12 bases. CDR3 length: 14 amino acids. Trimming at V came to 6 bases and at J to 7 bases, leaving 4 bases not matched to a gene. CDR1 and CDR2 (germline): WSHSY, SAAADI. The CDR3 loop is CASSTGTSGNEQFF. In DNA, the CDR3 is TGCGCCAGCAGCACCGGGACTAGCGGGAATGAGCAGTTCTTC.

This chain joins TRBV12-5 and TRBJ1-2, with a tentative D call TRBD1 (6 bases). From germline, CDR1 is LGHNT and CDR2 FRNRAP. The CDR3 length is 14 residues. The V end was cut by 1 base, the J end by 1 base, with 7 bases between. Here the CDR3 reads CASGLAGVNYGYTF. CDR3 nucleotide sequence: TGTGCTAGTGGTTTGGCAGGGGTTAACTATGGCTACACCTTC.

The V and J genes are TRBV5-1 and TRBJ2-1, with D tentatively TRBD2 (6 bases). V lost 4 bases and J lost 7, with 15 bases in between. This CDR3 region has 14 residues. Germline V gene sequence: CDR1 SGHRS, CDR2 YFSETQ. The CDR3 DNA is TGCGCCAGCAGCCCGAGAGCAAGCGGGAATGAGCAGTTCTTC. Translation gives CASSPRASGNEQFF.

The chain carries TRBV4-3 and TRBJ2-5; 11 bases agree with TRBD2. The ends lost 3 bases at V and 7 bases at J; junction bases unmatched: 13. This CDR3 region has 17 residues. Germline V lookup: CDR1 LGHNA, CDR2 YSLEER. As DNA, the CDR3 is TGCGCCAGCAGCCAGGTCCATAGCGGGGGGGCCCCGGGGACCCAGTACTTC. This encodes CASSQVHSGGAPGTQYF.

CDR3 bases: TGTGCCAGCACCCGGGCGGGCGCAACCTACGAGCAGTACTTC. It encodes CASTRAGATYEQYF. The chain carries TRBV5-6 and TRBJ2-7; possibly TRBD2 for D (5 bases). Looked up from germline, CDR1 is SGHDT and CDR2 is YYEEEE. Trimming pared 6 bases from V and 2 bases from J, leaving 15 bases between. The CDR3 has 14 residues.

CDR3 protein: CASSYGQGYNEQYF. CDR3 bases: TGTGCCAGCAGTTACGGACAGGGGTACAACGAGCAGTACTTC. The J gene is TRBJ2-7, the V gene TRBV6-5, with 9 bases fitting TRBD1. J was trimmed by 5 bases and V by 2 bases; bases with no gene match: 4. The CDR3 is 14 residues long. In germline, CDR1 is MNHEY, CDR2 SVGAGI.

The CDR3 region has the DNA TGTGCCAGCAGCTTCGACCGGGACAGGATAAATGGCTACACCTTC. Its translation is CASSFDRDRINGYTF. The chain has TRBV5-6 and TRBJ1-2; 8 nucleotides line up with TRBD1. V lost 2 bases and J lost 6; bases outside the gene matches: 9. This CDR3 region has 15 residues. Germline V gene data show CDR1 as SGHDT and CDR2 as YYEEEE. The variable domain in full, completed from reference TRBV5-6 and TRBJ1-2, reads DAGVTQSPTHLIKTRGQQVTLRCSPKSGHDTVSWYQQALGQGPQFIFQYYEEEERQRGNFPDRFSGHQFPNYSSELNVNALLLGDSALYLCASSFDRDRINGYTFGSGTRLTVV.

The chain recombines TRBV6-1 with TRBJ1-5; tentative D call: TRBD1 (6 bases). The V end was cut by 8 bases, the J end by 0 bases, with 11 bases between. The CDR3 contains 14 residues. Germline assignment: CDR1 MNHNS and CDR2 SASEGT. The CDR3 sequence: CASRGQYSNQPQHF. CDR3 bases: TGTGCCAGCCGCGGACAGTATAGCAATCAGCCCCAGCATTTT.

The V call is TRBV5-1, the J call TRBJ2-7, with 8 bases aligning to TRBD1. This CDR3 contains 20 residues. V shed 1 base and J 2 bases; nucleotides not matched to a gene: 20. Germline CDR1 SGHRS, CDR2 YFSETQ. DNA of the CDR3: TGCGCCAGCAGCTTGAATACTGGGGCAGGGGGCCCTATCCCGCCCTACGAGCAGTACTTC. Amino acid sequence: CASSLNTGAGGPIPPYEQYF.

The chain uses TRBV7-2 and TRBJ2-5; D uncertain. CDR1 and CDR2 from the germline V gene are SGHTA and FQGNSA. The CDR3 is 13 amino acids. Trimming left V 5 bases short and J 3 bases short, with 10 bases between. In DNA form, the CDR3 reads TGTGCCAGCAGCCCGCGGTATGAAGAGACCCAGTACTTC. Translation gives CASSPRYEETQYF.

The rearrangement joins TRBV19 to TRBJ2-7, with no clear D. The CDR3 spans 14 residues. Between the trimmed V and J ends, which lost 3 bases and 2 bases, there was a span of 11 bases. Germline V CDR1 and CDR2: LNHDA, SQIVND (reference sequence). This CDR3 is CASSIEISTYEQYF. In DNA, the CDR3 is TGTGCCAGTAGTATTGAGATCTCGACCTACGAGCAGTACTTC.

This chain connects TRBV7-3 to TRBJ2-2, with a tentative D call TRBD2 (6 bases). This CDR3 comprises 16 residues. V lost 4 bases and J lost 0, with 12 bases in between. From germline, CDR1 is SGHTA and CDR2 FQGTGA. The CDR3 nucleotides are TGTGCCAGCAGCTACCGACTAGGGGCGAACACCGGGGAGCTGTTTTTT. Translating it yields CASSYRLGANTGELFF.

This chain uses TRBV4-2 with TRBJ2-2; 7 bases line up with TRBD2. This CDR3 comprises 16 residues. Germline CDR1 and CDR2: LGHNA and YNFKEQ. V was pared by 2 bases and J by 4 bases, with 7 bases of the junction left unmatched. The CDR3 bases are TGTGCCAGCAGCCAATATTCTAGCGGAAGCACCGGGGAGCTGTTTTTT. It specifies CASSQYSSGSTGELFF.

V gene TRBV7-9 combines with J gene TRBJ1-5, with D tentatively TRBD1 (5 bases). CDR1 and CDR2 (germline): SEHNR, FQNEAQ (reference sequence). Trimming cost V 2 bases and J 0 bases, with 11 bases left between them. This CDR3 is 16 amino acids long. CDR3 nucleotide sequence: TGTGCCAGCAGCTTAATCAGGGCTCCTAGCAATCAGCCCCAGCATTTT. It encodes CASSLIRAPSNQPQHF.

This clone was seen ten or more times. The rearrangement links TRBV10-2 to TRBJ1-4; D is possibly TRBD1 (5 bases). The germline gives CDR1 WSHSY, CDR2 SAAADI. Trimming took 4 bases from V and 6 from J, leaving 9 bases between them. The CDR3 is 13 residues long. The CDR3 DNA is TGCGCCAGCAGTGGGGGCATGGATGAAAAACTGTTTTTT. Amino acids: CASSGGMDEKLFF.

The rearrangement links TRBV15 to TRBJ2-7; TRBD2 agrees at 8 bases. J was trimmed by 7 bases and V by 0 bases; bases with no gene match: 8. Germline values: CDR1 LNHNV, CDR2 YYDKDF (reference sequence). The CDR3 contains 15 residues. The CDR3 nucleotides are TGTGCCACCAGCAGAGATCCCGGGACTAGAAGGGAGCAGTACTTC. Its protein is CATSRDPGTRREQYF.

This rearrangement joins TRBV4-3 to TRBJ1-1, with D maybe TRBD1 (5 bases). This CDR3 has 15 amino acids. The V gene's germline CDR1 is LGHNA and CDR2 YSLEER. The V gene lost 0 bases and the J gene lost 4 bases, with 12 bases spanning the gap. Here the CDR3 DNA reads TGCGCCAGCAGCCAAGATTTGGGGGGAGGCACTGAAGCTTTCTTT. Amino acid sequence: CASSQDLGGGTEAFF.

In DNA, the CDR3 is TGTGCCAGCAGACGCCAGGGGAACTATAATTCACCCCTCCACTTT. This encodes CASRRQGNYNSPLHF. The chain recombines TRBV6-5 with TRBJ1-6, with D maybe TRBD1 (6 bases). The CDR3 covers 15 residues. V lost 6 bases, J lost 3 bases, and 12 bases lay in between. Germline CDR1 is MNHEY and CDR2 is SVGAGI.

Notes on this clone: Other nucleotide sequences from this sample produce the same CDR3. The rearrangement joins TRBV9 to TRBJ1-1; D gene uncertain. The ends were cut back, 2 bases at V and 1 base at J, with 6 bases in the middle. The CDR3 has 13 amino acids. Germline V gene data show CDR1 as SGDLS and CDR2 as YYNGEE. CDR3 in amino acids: CASSVSGNTEAFF. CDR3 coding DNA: TGTGCCAGCAGCGTCTCCGGGAACACTGAAGCTTTCTTT.

The CDR3 loop is CAWSVSGELFF. In DNA form, the CDR3 reads TGTGCCTGGAGCGTTTCCGGGGAGCTGTTTTTT. The chain is built from TRBV30 and TRBJ2-2; D is unclear. The CDR3 consists of 11 residues. Trimming stripped 3 bases from V and 6 bases from J, with 5 bases between. Per the germline V gene, CDR1 is GTSNPN and CDR2 is SVGIG (reference sequence). Together with reference TRBV30 and TRBJ2-2, the CDR3 gives the full variable domain: SQTIHQWPATLVQPVGSPLSLECTVEGTSNPNLYWYRQAAGRGLQLLFYSVGIGQISSEVPQNLSASRPQDRQFILSSKKLLLSDSGFYLCAWSVSGELFFGEGSRLTVL.

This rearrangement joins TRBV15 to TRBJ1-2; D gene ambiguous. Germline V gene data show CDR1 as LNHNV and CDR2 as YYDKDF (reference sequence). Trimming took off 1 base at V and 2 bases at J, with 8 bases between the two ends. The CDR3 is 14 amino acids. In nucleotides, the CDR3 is TGTGCCACCAGCAGAGGGGCCGTGAACTATGGCTACACCTTC. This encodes CATSRGAVNYGYTF.

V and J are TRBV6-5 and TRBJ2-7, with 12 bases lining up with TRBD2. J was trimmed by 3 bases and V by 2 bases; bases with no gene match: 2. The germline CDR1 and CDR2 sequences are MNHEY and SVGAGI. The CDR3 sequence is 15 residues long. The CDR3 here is CASSYTSGRYYEQYF. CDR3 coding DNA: TGTGCCAGCAGTTACACTAGCGGGAGGTACTACGAGCAGTACTTC.

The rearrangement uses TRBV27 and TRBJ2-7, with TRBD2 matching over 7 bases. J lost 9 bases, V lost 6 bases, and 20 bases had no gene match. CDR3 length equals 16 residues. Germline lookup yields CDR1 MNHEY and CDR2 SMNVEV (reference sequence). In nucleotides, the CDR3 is TGTGCCAGCAGCACCCTCTCAGGACTAGTGGGGACCGGGCAGTACTTC. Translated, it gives CASSTLSGLVGTGQYF.

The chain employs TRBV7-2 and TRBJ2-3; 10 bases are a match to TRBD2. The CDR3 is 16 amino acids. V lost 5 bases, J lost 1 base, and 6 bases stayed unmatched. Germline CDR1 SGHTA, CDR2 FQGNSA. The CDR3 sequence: CASSLLAGGRTDTQYF. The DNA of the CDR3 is TGTGCCAGCAGCCTCTTAGCGGGGGGCCGCACAGATACGCAGTATTTT.

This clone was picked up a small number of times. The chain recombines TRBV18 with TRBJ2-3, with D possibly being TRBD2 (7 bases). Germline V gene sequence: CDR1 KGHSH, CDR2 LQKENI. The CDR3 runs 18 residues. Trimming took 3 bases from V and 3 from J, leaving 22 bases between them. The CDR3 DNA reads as TGTGCCAGCTCACCTTCAAATGTTCGGGGGGCGCGGACAGATACGCAGTATTTT. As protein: CASSPSNVRGARTDTQYF.

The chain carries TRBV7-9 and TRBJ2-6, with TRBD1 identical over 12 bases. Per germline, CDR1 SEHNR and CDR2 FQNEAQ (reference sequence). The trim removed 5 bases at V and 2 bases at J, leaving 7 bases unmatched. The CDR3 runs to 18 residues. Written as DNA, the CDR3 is TGTGCCAGCAGCGCAACGGGACAGGGGGCCCCTGGGGCCAACGTCCTGACTTTC. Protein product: CASSATGQGAPGANVLTF.